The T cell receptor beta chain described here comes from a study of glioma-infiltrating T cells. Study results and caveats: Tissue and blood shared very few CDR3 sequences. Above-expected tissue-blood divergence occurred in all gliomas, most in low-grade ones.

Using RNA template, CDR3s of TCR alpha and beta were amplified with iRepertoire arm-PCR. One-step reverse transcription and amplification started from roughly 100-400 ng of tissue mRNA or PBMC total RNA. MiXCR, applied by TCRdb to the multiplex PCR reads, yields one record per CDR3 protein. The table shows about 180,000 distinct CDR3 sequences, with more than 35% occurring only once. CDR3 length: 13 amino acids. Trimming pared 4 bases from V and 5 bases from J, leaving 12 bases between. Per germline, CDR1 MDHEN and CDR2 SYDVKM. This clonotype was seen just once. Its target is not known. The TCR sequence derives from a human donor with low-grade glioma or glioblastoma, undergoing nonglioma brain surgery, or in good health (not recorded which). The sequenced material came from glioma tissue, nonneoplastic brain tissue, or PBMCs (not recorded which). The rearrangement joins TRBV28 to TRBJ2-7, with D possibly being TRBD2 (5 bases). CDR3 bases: TGTGCCAGCAGTTACGGGATATACAACGAGCAGTACTTC. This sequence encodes CASSYGIYNEQYF.